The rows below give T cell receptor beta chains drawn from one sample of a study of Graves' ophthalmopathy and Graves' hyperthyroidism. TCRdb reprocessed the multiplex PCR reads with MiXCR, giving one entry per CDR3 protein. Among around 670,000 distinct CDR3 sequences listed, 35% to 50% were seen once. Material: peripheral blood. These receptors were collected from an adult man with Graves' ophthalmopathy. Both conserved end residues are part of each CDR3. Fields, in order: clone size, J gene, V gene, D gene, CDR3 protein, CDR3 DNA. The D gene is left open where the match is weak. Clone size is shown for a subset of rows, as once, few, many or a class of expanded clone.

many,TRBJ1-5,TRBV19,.,CASSTGGPGWPQHF,TGTGCCAGTAGTACAGGCGGCCCGGGATGGCCCCAGCATTTT
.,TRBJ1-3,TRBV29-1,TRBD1,CSAGRGTGGNTIYF,TGCAGCGCCGGACGCGGGACAGGGGGAAACACCATATATTTT
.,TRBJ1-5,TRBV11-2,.,CASSLDGRAHQPQHF,TGTGCCAGCAGCTTAGACGGGAGGGCTCACCAGCCCCAGCATTTT
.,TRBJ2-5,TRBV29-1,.,CSVEAGGSFF,TGCAGCGTTGAAGCAGGGGGGAGCTTCTTC
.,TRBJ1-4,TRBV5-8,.,CASSLMAPGEKLFF,TGTGCCAGCAGCTTGATGGCCCCGGGGGAAAAACTGTTTTTT
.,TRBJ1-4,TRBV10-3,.,CAISDGGEKLFF,TGTGCCATCAGTGATGGGGGTGAAAAACTGTTTTTT
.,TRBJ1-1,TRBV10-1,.,CASSETRTPEAFF,TGCGCCAGCAGTGAGACACGAACCCCTGAAGCTTTCTTT
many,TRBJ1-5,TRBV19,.,CASRQRLGQPQHF,TGTGCCAGCCGACAACGACTAGGTCAGCCCCAGCATTTT
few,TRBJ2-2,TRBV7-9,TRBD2,CASSLPPGRAGELFF,TGTGCCAGCAGCTTACCCCCGGGGAGGGCCGGGGAGCTGTTTTTT
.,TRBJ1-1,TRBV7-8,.,CASSPRREGNTEAFF,TGTGCCAGCAGCCCCCGCAGGGAAGGTAACACTGAAGCTTTCTTT
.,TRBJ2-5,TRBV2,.,CASRKDQGTETQYF,TGTGCCAGCAGAAAGGACCAGGGAACGGAGACCCAGTACTTC
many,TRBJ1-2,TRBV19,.,CASTVNSDYGYTF,TGTGCCAGTACCGTGAATTCCGACTATGGCTACACCTTC
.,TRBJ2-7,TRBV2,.,CASSYFEYEQYF,TGTGCCAGCAGTTACTTTGAGTACGAGCAGTACTTC
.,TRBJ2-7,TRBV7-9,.,CASASGYEQYF,TGTGCCAGCGCCTCGGGGTACGAGCAGTACTTC
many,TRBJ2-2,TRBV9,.,CASSPSGTPNTGELFF,TGTGCCAGCAGCCCATCCGGGACACCGAACACCGGGGAGCTGTTTTTT
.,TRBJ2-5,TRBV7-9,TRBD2,CASSYSGVGETQYF,TGTGCCAGCAGCTATAGCGGGGTTGGAGAGACCCAGTACTTC
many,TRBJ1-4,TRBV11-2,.,CASSLGRALFF,TGTGCCAGCAGCTTAGGACGGGCCTTGTTTTTT
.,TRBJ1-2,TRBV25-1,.,CASSEWDTAYGYTF,TGTGCCAGCAGTGAATGGGACACCGCCTATGGCTACACCTTC
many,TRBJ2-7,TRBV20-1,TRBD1,CSATTGDEQYF,TGCAGTGCCACGACAGGGGACGAGCAGTACTTC
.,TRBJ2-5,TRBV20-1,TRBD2,CSADQPSGGAGTQYF,TGCAGTGCTGACCAACCTTCGGGGGGAGCAGGGACCCAGTACTTC
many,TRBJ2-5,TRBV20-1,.,CSARKRAVQETQYF,TGCAGTGCTAGAAAACGGGCAGTGCAAGAGACCCAGTACTTC
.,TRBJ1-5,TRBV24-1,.,CASSPRTTENQPQHF,TGTGCCAGCTCACCAAGGACGACGGAAAATCAGCCCCAGCATTTT
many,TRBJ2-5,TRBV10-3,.,CAISESGGAETQYF,TGTGCCATCAGTGAGTCGGGTGGGGCAGAGACCCAGTACTTC
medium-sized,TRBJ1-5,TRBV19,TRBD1,CASKGGQGGNQPQHF,TGTGCCAGTAAGGGGGGACAGGGAGGCAATCAGCCCCAGCATTTT
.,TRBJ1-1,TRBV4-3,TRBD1,CASSQRQGLAFF,TGCGCCAGCAGCCAGAGACAGGGTCTGGCTTTCTTT
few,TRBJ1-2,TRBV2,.,CASSLPTGTGYGYSYTF,TGTGCCAGCAGCTTGCCCACGGGTACAGGGTACGGGTATAGCTACACCTTC
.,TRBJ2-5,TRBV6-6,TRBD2,CASSFTSGRSLEETQYF,TGTGCCAGCAGTTTTACTAGCGGGAGATCGTTGGAAGAGACCCAGTACTTC
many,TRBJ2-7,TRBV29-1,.,CSGGDGPYEQYF,TGCAGCGGGGGGGACGGTCCCTACGAGCAGTACTTC
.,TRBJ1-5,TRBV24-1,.,CATGRGSSGGQETQHF,TGTGCCACCGGTAGAGGGTCTAGCGGGGGGCAAGAGACCCAGCATTTT
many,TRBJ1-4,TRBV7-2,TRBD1,CASSPQGQKDEKLFF,TGTGCCAGCAGCCCCCAGGGACAGAAAGATGAAAAACTGTTTTTT
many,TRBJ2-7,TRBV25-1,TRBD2,CASSELAGGIYEQYF,TGTGCCAGCAGTGAATTAGCGGGAGGGATCTACGAGCAGTACTTC
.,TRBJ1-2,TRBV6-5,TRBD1,CASSMTGGVGGYTF,TGTGCCAGCAGTATGACAGGGGGCGTGGGTGGCTACACCTTC
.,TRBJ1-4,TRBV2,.,CASSPLTGTVERLFF,TGTGCCAGCAGCCCACTAACCGGGACCGTCGAAAGACTGTTTTTT
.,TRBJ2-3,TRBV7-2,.,CASSLVLYTDTQYF,TGTGCCAGCAGCTTAGTGCTTTACACAGATACGCAGTATTTT
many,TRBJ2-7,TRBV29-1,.,CSVEGEGGSYEQYF,TGCAGCGTAGAAGGGGAGGGGGGATCCTACGAGCAGTACTTC
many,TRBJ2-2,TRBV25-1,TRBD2,CASKRRENGELFF,TGTGCCAGCAAGCGGCGGGAGAACGGGGAGCTGTTTTTT
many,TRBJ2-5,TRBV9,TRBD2,CASSALAGQETQYF,TGTGCCAGCAGCGCACTAGCGGGCCAAGAGACCCAGTACTTC
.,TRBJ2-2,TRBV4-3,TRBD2,CASTRDYPNTGELFF,TGCGCCAGCACCCGGGACTACCCGAACACCGGGGAGCTGTTTTTT
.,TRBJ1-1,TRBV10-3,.,CAISERGPGRSMNTEAFF,TGTGCCATCAGTGAGCGAGGCCCAGGGCGGTCCATGAACACTGAAGCTTTCTTT
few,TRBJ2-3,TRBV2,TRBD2,CASIPSGTDTQYF,TGTGCCAGCATTCCTAGCGGTACAGATACGCAGTATTTT
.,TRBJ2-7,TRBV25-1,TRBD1,CASREPGTGVNEQYF,TGTGCCAGCAGGGAGCCCGGGACAGGGGTCAATGAGCAGTACTTC
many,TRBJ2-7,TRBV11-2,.,CASNGGYEQYF,TGTGCCAGTAATGGCGGCTACGAGCAGTACTTC
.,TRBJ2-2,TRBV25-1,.,CASSVISGTHTGELFF,TGTGCCAGCAGCGTGATATCCGGGACGCACACCGGGGAGCTGTTTTTT
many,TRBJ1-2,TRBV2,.,CASTSTGPPHGYTF,TGTGCCAGCACCTCGACAGGCCCTCCTCATGGCTACACCTTC
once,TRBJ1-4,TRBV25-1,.,CASSLAPDWATNEKLFF,TGTGCCAGCAGTTTAGCCCCCGACTGGGCAACTAATGAAAAACTGTTTTTT
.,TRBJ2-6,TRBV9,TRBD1,CASSVAGQGNSGANVLTF,TGTGCCAGCAGCGTAGCGGGACAGGGAAACTCTGGGGCCAACGTCCTGACTTTC
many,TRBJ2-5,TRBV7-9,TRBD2,CASSRDGGNQETQYF,TGTGCCAGCAGCCGAGACGGGGGGAACCAAGAGACCCAGTACTTC
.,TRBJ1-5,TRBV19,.,CASHGGTPRQPQHF,TGTGCCAGTCACGGGGGGACCCCAAGGCAGCCCCAGCATTTT
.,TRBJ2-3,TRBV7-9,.,CASSLSRKDTQYF,TGTGCCAGCAGCTTATCCCGTAAGGATACGCAGTATTTT
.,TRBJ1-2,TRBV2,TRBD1,CASSLAGQGASNYGYTF,TGTGCCAGCAGTTTAGCGGGACAGGGGGCCTCTAACTATGGCTACACCTTC
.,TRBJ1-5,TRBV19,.,CASNHPPGRGGNQPQHF,TGTGCCAGTAACCATCCCCCGGGCAGGGGTGGCAATCAGCCCCAGCATTTT
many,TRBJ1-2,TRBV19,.,CASQGVNYGYTF,TGTGCCTCTCAGGGAGTGAACTATGGCTACACCTTC
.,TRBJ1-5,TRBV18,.,CASSPESGEQPQHF,TGTGCCAGCTCACCCGAATCTGGGGAGCAGCCCCAGCATTTT
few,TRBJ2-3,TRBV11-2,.,CASSIAYTQYF,TGTGCCAGCAGCATAGCGTACACGCAGTATTTT